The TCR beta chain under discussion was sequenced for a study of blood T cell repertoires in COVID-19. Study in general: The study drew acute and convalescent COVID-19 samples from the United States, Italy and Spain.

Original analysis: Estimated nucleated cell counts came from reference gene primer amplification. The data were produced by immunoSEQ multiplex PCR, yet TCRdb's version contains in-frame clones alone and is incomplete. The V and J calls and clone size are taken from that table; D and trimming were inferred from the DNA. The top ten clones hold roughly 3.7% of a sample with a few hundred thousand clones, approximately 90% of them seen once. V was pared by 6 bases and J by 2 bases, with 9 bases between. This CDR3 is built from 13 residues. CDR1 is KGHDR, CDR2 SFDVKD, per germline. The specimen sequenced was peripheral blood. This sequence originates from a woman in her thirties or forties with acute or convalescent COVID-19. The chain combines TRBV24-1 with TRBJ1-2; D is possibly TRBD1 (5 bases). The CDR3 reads CATSSPGNYGYTF. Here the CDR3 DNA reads TGTGCCACCAGTTCACCAGGGAACTATGGCTACACCTTC.